These T cell receptor beta chains were read from a single sample in a study of cytomegalovirus exposure and HLA in healthy donors. Clones were sequenced by immunoSEQ multiplex PCR, and TCRdb holds only the in-frame ones, with some missing. Here the sample spans tens of thousands of clones, around 79% being singletons. Sequencing was carried out using PBMCs. These receptors all stem from a male donor in good health and CMV-seropositive. Each CDR3 is given with its conserved first and last residue. A D gene is named only where the DNA matches it firmly.

V: TRBV7-8
D: .
CDR3: CASSLLNRASTGELFF

V: TRBV7-2
D: .
CDR3: CASSYQGLCEQYF

V: TRBV19
D: TRBD1
CDR3: CASSSQGDRADTQYF

V: TRBV19
D: TRBD1
CDR3: CASSLIGTGEAFF

V: TRBV7-3
D: TRBD1
CDR3: CASSLDPGQGAPGANVLTF

V: TRBV6-5
D: .
CDR3: CASSPGQSRGHTF

V: TRBV28
D: TRBD1
CDR3: CASRDGQGFYEQYF

V: TRBV7-2
D: .
CDR3: CASSTQLREQYF

V: TRBV7-2
D: .
CDR3: CASSLWRGPYEQYF

V: TRBV7-9
D: TRBD1
CDR3: CASSEGAEQYF

V: TRBV9
D: TRBD1
CDR3: CASSVTDLGGFGDTQYF

V: TRBV7-3
D: TRBD2
CDR3: CASTLTSGTGELFF

V: TRBV10-2
D: .
CDR3: CASSGSYEQYF

V: TRBV6-1
D: .
CDR3: CASRLGDLDSYEQYF

V: TRBV4-2
D: .
CDR3: CASSMSQETQYF

V: TRBV5-1
D: TRBD2
CDR3: CASSTPIAGAGGELFF

V: TRBV15
D: .
CDR3: CATSRVAETQYF

V: TRBV7-9
D: .
CDR3: CASSRPRLDEQFF

V: TRBV2
D: .
CDR3: CASRGLGGFGANVLTF

V: TRBV7-9
D: TRBD1
CDR3: CAQSSFTQGGTGNTIYF

V: TRBV28
D: .
CDR3: CASSFSTYNSPLHF

V: TRBV7-2
D: .
CDR3: CASSLGATPMGSYNEQFF

V: TRBV19
D: .
CDR3: CASSDNHFDNEQFF

V: TRBV9
D: .
CDR3: CASSVHSVRGGAGNTIYF

V: TRBV6-5
D: TRBD2
CDR3: CASNPTSGTYEQYF

V: TRBV7-9
D: .
CDR3: CASSPASGWNKNIQYF

V: TRBV19
D: TRBD2
CDR3: CASSPGTSGSSEQFF

V: TRBV2
D: TRBD2
CDR3: CASSELKRGSLTDTQYF

V: TRBV28
D: .
CDR3: CASSPGSSYEQYF

V: TRBV5-4
D: .
CDR3: CASSLQNGANVLTF

V: TRBV4-1
D: TRBD1
CDR3: CASSHTGTGGAEQYF

V: TRBV2
D: TRBD1
CDR3: CVSSPGTGGTYEQYF

V: TRBV18
D: TRBD1
CDR3: CASSIPATGDEKLFF

V: TRBV28
D: .
CDR3: CASSLRSGPGTQYF

V: TRBV5-1
D: TRBD2
CDR3: CASSPAGYITDTQYF

V: TRBV2
D: TRBD1
CDR3: CASRPDRGNTGELFF

V: TRBV25-1
D: TRBD1
CDR3: CASSEQNRGNTEAFF

V: TRBV15
D: TRBD1
CDR3: CATSTPDRVSPLHF

V: TRBV28
D: .
CDR3: CASSSSGGPHEQYF

V: TRBV4-1
D: .
CDR3: CASSQEGTRGDEQFF

V: TRBV15
D: .
CDR3: CATSRGRRGEQFF

V: TRBV7-8
D: TRBD2
CDR3: CASSSIGLAGSDTQYF

V: TRBV28
D: TRBD1
CDR3: CASSVTGQGFPYEQYF

V: TRBV25-1
D: TRBD1
CDR3: CASSDLPPDRANSYEQYF

V: TRBV2
D: .
CDR3: CASRLRGELGTDTQYF

V: TRBV10-2
D: TRBD2
CDR3: CASSENPAGPIYF

V: TRBV11-1
D: .
CDR3: CASSLGTGETQYF

V: TRBV10-3
D: .
CDR3: CAITDSQELAFF

V: TRBV7-2
D: .
CDR3: CASSLVGGLNEQFF

V: TRBV19
D: .
CDR3: CASRRDSYYGEQYF

V: TRBV27
D: TRBD1
CDR3: CASSSSPYLQGGGYTF

V: TRBV28
D: .
CDR3: CASSLDSGSEKLFF

V: TRBV5-6
D: .
CDR3: CASSLFDSNYGYTF